This entry concerns a single T cell receptor (beta chain). No antigen is known for it. Tagging with unique molecular identifiers was a feature of the TCR beta cDNA libraries. TCRdb called the PCR reads again in MiXCR, with one record for every CDR3 protein. The data contain 800,000 to 950,000 distinct CDR3 sequences, approximately 57% of them singletons. This CDR3 is 12 amino acids long. V was trimmed by 8 bases and J by 2 bases, leaving 12 bases between them. Germline lookup yields CDR1 DFQATT and CDR2 SNEGSKA (reference sequence). The sample belongs to a study of post-analysis software for immune sequencing data. Study overall: Relapsing-remitting, secondary progressive and progressive-relapsing multiple sclerosis were all included among the disease courses. The study's findings and limits: TRBV segments more frequent in patients than in controls numbered about 5 and included TRBV5-6, TRBV5-1 and TRBV20-1. Significantly lower normalized Chao1 diversity was seen in multiple sclerosis patients than in controls.

The rearrangement joins TRBV20-1 to TRBJ2-5; D is unresolved. Sequences were obtained from blood. The clonotype was recovered from a girl under 18 with multiple sclerosis. CDR3 nucleotide sequence: TGCAGTCCACGGGCGAATCAAGAGACCCAGTACTTC. Residues: CSPRANQETQYF.